Below, 15 T cell receptor beta chains from the same sample are listed, as sequenced in a study of cytomegalovirus exposure and HLA in healthy donors. Measured with immunoSEQ multiplex PCR; TCRdb has only the in-frame clones, and not every one. The profile shows roughly 86,000 clones, 90% to 96% of them singletons. Sample: PBMCs. The receptors were sampled from a young man in good health and CMV-seropositive.

This chain uses TRBV6-5 with TRBJ1-1; 11 nucleotides agree with TRBD1. Germline V gives CDR1 MNHEY, CDR2 SVGAGI. The CDR3 has 15 residues. V was clipped by 0 bases and J by 4 bases; unmatched bases: 1. The CDR3 nucleotides read TGTGCCAGCAGTTACTCGGGGACAGGGGGCACTGAAGCTTTCTTT. This gives the protein CASSYSGTGGTEAFF.

V gene TRBV6-5 combines with J gene TRBJ1-1; no definite D call. V shed 1 base and J shed 4 bases, with 7 bases lying between them. CDR1 and CDR2 from the germline V gene are MNHEY and SVGAGI. CDR3 length equals 13 residues. This CDR3 reads CASSYLGSTEAFF. DNA for the CDR3: TGTGCCAGCAGTTACTTGGGGAGCACTGAAGCTTTCTTT.

The chain couples TRBV6-1 to TRBJ1-5; D is uncertain. The CDR3 runs 14 residues. Per the germline V gene, CDR1 is MNHNS and CDR2 is SASEGT. V lost 0 bases, J lost 6 bases, and 9 bases lay in between. The CDR3 loop reads CASSEAAGSQPQHF. The DNA of the CDR3 is TGTGCCAGCAGTGAAGCTGCGGGGAGTCAGCCCCAGCATTTT.

This chain joins TRBV11-3 and TRBJ2-1, with D perhaps TRBD2 (5 bases). Germline assignment: CDR1 SGHNT and CDR2 YENEEA. The CDR3 contains 12 residues. The ends were cut back, 8 bases at V and 8 bases at J, with 13 bases in the middle. CDR3 protein: CASGGSGDEQFF. Here the CDR3 DNA reads TGTGCCAGCGGCGGGTCAGGTGATGAGCAGTTCTTC. The complete variable domain, with remaining parts taken from reference TRBV11-3 and TRBJ2-1, reads EAGVVQSPRYKIIEKKQPVAFWCNPISGHNTLYWYLQNLGQGPELLIRYENEEAVDDSQLPKDRFSAERLKGVDSTLKIQPAELGDSAVYLCASGGSGDEQFFGPGTRLTVL.

The gene calls are TRBV2 and TRBJ2-2, with D possibly TRBD2 on 5 matching bases. The CDR3 is made up of 17 amino acids. Germline V gene data show CDR1 as SNHLY and CDR2 as FYNNEI. Trimming took off 5 bases at V and 1 base at J, with 17 bases between the two ends. The CDR3 DNA sequence: TGTGCCAGCAGTACACGCGCCGGACTTCGGAACACCGGGGAGCTGTTTTTT. It is translated as CASSTRAGLRNTGELFF. Full variable domain (remainder filled in from reference TRBV2 and TRBJ2-2): EPEVTQTPSHQVTQMGQEVILRCVPISNHLYFYWYRQILGQKVEFLVSFYNNEISEKSEIFDDQFSVERPDGSNFTLKIRSTKLEDSAMYFCASSTRAGLRNTGELFFGEGSRLTVL.

The genes are TRBV4-2 and TRBJ2-7; 11 positions match TRBD2. Trimming removed 4 bases from V and 2 bases from J; junction bases left unmatched: 7. CDR1 and CDR2 (germline): LGHNA, YNFKEQ. This CDR3 spans 16 amino acids. CDR3: CASSPGGLAAAYEQYF. CDR3 sequence (DNA): TGTGCCAGCAGCCCCGGGGGACTAGCGGCAGCCTACGAGCAGTACTTC.

The chain carries TRBV30 and TRBJ2-3; the D is unclear. This CDR3 has 14 amino acids. From germline, CDR1 is GTSNPN and CDR2 SVGIG (reference sequence). V lost 2 bases, J lost 1 base, and 10 bases lay in between. This CDR3 reads CAWSRIRGTDTQYF. CDR3 sequence (DNA): TGTGCCTGGAGTAGAATCCGGGGCACAGATACGCAGTATTTT. Drawing the rest from reference TRBV30 and TRBJ2-3, the complete variable domain is SQTIHQWPATLVQPVGSPLSLECTVEGTSNPNLYWYRQAAGRGLQLLFYSVGIGQISSEVPQNLSASRPQDRQFILSSKKLLLSDSGFYLCAWSRIRGTDTQYFGPGTRLTVL.

This sequence joins TRBV6-5 and TRBJ2-7, with 7 bases matching TRBD1. J was trimmed by 2 bases and V by 2 bases; bases with no gene match: 6. This CDR3 region has 15 residues. Germline lookup yields CDR1 MNHEY and CDR2 SVGAGI. In DNA, the CDR3 is TGTGCCAGCAGTTACGGGGACAGTGAAGCCTACGAGCAGTACTTC. Translating it yields CASSYGDSEAYEQYF.

This chain uses TRBV4-1 with TRBJ2-3, with D possibly being TRBD2 (6 bases). The CDR3 consists of 17 residues. Per germline, CDR1 MGHRA and CDR2 YSYEKL. With 1 base removed from V and 1 base from J, the gap between germline ends came to 15 bases. As DNA, the CDR3 is TGCGCCAGCAGCCAAGTACCAGCGGAGGGAGGCACAGATACGCAGTATTTT. This codes for CASSQVPAEGGTDTQYF.

The CDR3 nucleotides read TGTGCCATCAGTCTTGGGACTAGCGGCATCACAGATACGCAGTATTTT. Encoded protein: CAISLGTSGITDTQYF. This sequence joins TRBV10-3 and TRBJ2-3; 11 bases align to TRBD2. V was clipped by 5 bases and J by 2 bases; unmatched bases: 6. Germline V lookup: CDR1 ENHRY, CDR2 SYGVKD. This CDR3 is built from 16 residues.

The V gene is TRBV28, the J gene TRBJ1-2, with D tentatively TRBD1 (6 bases). Germline CDR1 reads MDHEN; CDR2 reads SYDVKM. The CDR3 extends over 14 amino acids. With 6 bases removed from V and 4 bases from J, the gap between germline ends came to 15 bases. CDR3 bases: TGTGCCAGCAGCCAGAACACAGGGATCTATGGCTACACCTTC. This gives the protein CASSQNTGIYGYTF.

The J gene is TRBJ1-1, the V gene TRBV25-1; unclear D gene. The CDR3 covers 15 residues. Deletions cut 0 bases from V and 0 bases from J, with 8 bases between. CDR1 is MGHDK, CDR2 SYGVNS, per germline. The CDR3 spells CASSEYAAMNTEAFF. CDR3 in DNA: TGTGCCAGCAGTGAATATGCTGCTATGAACACTGAAGCTTTCTTT.

This clone was seen a single time. The gene calls are TRBV7-9 and TRBJ2-5; the D gene is possibly TRBD2 (6 bases). Germline loops: CDR1 SEHNR, CDR2 FQNEAQ (reference sequence). Trimming removed 5 bases at V and 2 bases at J, with 27 bases between. This CDR3 has 19 amino acids. The CDR3 protein is CASSPTGVTGTVKQETQYF. CDR3 sequence (DNA): TGTGCCAGCAGCCCGACGGGCGTAACTGGGACTGTCAAACAAGAGACCCAGTACTTC. The whole variable domain, remainder taken from reference TRBV7-9 and TRBJ2-5, is DTGVSQNPRHKITKRGQNVTFRCDPISEHNRLYWYRQTLGQGPEFLTYFQNEAQLEKSRLLSDRFSAERPKGSFSTLEIQRTEQGDSAMYLCASSPTGVTGTVKQETQYFGPGTRLLVL.

Points on this clone: One end of the junction does not line up with germline, which may come from a read error. The rearrangement joins TRBV2 to TRBJ2-7, with D possibly being TRBD1 or TRBD2 (6 bases each). CDR1 SNHLY and CDR2 FYNNEI come from the germline V gene. The CDR3 is 12 amino acids. CDR3 sequence: CASREGGLQQYF. The CDR3 DNA reads TGTGCCAGCAGGGAAGGGGGGCTCCAGCAGTACTTC.

The gene calls are TRBV4-1 and TRBJ2-1; no clear D. Germline CDR1 reads MGHRA; CDR2 reads YSYEKL. This CDR3 region has 17 residues. Trimming took 4 bases from V and 0 from J, leaving 16 bases between them. This CDR3 is CASSRRLWQSSYNEQFF. In nucleotides, the CDR3 is TGCGCCAGCAGCCGGCGGCTTTGGCAGAGCTCCTACAATGAGCAGTTCTTC.